Below, 10 T cell receptor beta chains from the same sample are listed, as sequenced in a study of beta chain features in type 1 diabetes. The investigators reverse transcribed all of the isolated RNA, so they sequenced expressed TCRB transcripts. Assay used: immunoSEQ multiplex PCR; TCRdb lists only in-frame clones, some missing. The sample consists of roughly 350,000 clones, 8.5% to 10% of them appearing once. Study-level results: Shorter TCRB CDR3s, moderately but significantly so, were found in Type 1 diabetes patients in all four CD4+ subsets.

Their antigens are not known. Sequencing was performed on central memory CD4+ T cells from blood. These TCRs come from a man aged 30 to 39 with type 1 diabetes.

This clone was seen a few times. This sample also contains other DNA sequences that code for the same CDR3. V is TRBV11-2 and J is TRBJ2-1, with 9 nucleotides matching TRBD2. V shed 3 bases and J 1 base; nucleotides not matched to a gene: 1. The CDR3 extends over 15 amino acids. CDR1 and CDR2 from the germline V gene are SGHAT and FQNNGV. CDR3 residues: CASSFLAGSYNEQFF. CDR3 DNA: TGTGCCAGCAGCTTCCTAGCGGGATCCTACAATGAGCAGTTCTTC.

The sample holds a few counts of this clone. The CDR3 reads CASRQGGNNEQFF. The CDR3 region has the DNA TGTGCCAGCAGACAGGGCGGAAACAATGAGCAGTTCTTC. The J gene is TRBJ2-1, the V gene TRBV27, with D maybe TRBD1 (6 bases). CDR1 is MNHEY and CDR2 is SMNVEV in the germline V gene (reference sequence). This CDR3 is 13 amino acids long. V was cut by 6 bases and J by 5 bases, with 11 bases left in between.

The table lists this clone with a few counts. The rearrangement links TRBV2 to TRBJ2-5; 9 positions agree with TRBD2. The germline CDR1 and CDR2 sequences are SNHLY and FYNNEI. Trimming cost V 7 bases and J 5 bases; bases outside gene matches: 5. This CDR3 is 13 amino acids long. The CDR3 here is CASTLAGTETQYF. The CDR3 DNA reads TGTGCCAGCACTCTAGCGGGAACGGAGACCCAGTACTTC.

There are many counts of this clone. The chain joins TRBV4-1 to TRBJ2-3; 7 bases agree with TRBD1. The germline CDR1 and CDR2 sequences are MGHRA and YSYEKL. This CDR3 is 14 amino acids long. The trim removed 0 bases at V and 4 bases at J, leaving 1 base unmatched. The CDR3 loop is CASSQDTGADTQYF. The CDR3 DNA reads TGCGCCAGCAGCCAAGATACAGGGGCAGATACGCAGTATTTT.

In its sample, this clone was seen a few times. The J gene is TRBJ2-4, the V gene TRBV6-5; D ambiguous. CDR1 and CDR2 from the germline V gene are MNHEY and SVGAGI. The CDR3 has 13 amino acids. Deletions cut 5 bases from V and 8 bases from J, with 13 bases between. DNA of the CDR3: TGTGCCAGCAGTCCCTGGACCCAGGACATTCAGTACTTC. It translates to CASSPWTQDIQYF.

The genes are TRBV7-8 and TRBJ2-4; D is perhaps TRBD2 (6 bases). This CDR3 contains 16 residues. Trimming pared 0 bases from V and 3 bases from J, leaving 12 bases between. Germline lookup yields CDR1 SGHVS and CDR2 FQNEAQ. The CDR3 DNA sequence: TGTGCCAGCAGCTTAGCCTCGGGGGTGTACAAAAACATTCAGTACTTC. This translates into CASSLASGVYKNIQYF. Using reference TRBV7-8 and TRBJ2-4 for the parts outside the CDR3, the full variable domain is GAGVSQSPRYKVAKRGQDVALRCDPISGHVSLFWYQQALGQGPEFLTYFQNEAQLDKSGLPSDRFFAERPEGSVSTLKIQRTQQEDSAVYLCASSLASGVYKNIQYFGAGTRLSVL.

This clone was observed a handful of times. The V and J genes are TRBV7-2 and TRBJ1-1; D gene ambiguous. Trimming shortened V by 3 bases and J by 4 bases, and 12 bases separated the two germline ends. Germline CDR1 and CDR2: SGHTA and FQGNSA. The CDR3 is 14 amino acids. The CDR3 spells CASSFWSLGTEAFF. The DNA of the CDR3 is TGTGCCAGCAGCTTCTGGTCCCTTGGCACTGAAGCTTTCTTT.

The J gene is TRBJ1-1, the V gene TRBV18; TRBD1 is a possible D gene (6 bases). The CDR3 length is 16 residues. Germline V CDR1 and CDR2: KGHSH, LQKENI. V was shortened by 0 bases and J by 4 bases, with 15 bases between the two germline ends. CDR3 DNA: TGTGCCAGCTCACCACCCCAGGGGACGTCAGCCACTGAAGCTTTCTTT. It specifies CASSPPQGTSATEAFF.

The chain combines TRBV2 with TRBJ2-3; D unresolved. The CDR3 runs to 11 residues. Germline CDR1 SNHLY, CDR2 FYNNEI. V gave up 7 bases and J gave up 5 bases, with 7 bases separating them. CDR3 nucleotide sequence: TGTGCCAGCAATCCCGTAGATACGCAGTATTTT. It codes for CASNPVDTQYF.

This clone came up many times. This chain connects TRBV29-1 to TRBJ2-7; TRBD2 is a possible D gene (5 bases). Between the trimmed V and J ends, which lost 4 bases and 2 bases, there was a span of 9 bases. The germline V gene has CDR1 SQVTM and CDR2 ANQGSEA. The CDR3 covers 12 residues. As DNA, the CDR3 is TGCAGCGTTGGGAAAGCGGCCTACGAGCAGTACTTC. Translation: CSVGKAAYEQYF.